This T cell receptor beta chain was identified in a study of T cell repertoires in cytomegalovirus infection. Study-wide results and limits: Within the response measured ex vivo, HLA-C-restricted CMV-specific TCR beta clonotypes were dominant. Carriers of CMV plus the relevant HLA were identified by cumulative public TCR beta family frequency.

TCRdb analysed the reads with MiXCR anew, one entry per CDR3 protein. The table has some 900,000 distinct CDR3 sequences, 32% seen once; the top ten hold around 11%. Trimming removed 6 bases at V and 12 bases at J, with 15 bases between. This CDR3 is built from 11 residues. Germline V gene lookup returns CDR1 SGHTS and CDR2 YDEGEE. Of note for this clonotype: The antigen is undetermined.

The sequencing here drew on cultured CD8+ T cells from PBMCs, taken from culture after CMV antigen stimulation. The sequence derives from a human donor in good health (CMV status not recorded). Some clones in this sample may be carry-over from other donors' samples. This chain links TRBV5-8 with TRBJ1-2; D perhaps matches TRBD1 (6 bases). The DNA for the CDR3 is TGTGCCAGCACCGCGAGGGGGGGACACACCTTC. This gives the protein CASTARGGHTF.